This T cell receptor (beta chain) emerged from a study of T cell responses to AZD1222 COVID-19 vaccine. Overall study findings and caveats: White British people made up most donors, females outnumbered males, and clonal diversity was possibly underestimated. After the peak T cell response, and only then, were repertoires sampled. Vaccination with two AZD1222 doses was followed by a rise in Spike-specific TCR breadth and depth. Close to half of all spike-specific TCRs reportedly target regions of the variants that are unmutated.

The method was immunoSEQ multiplex PCR; TCRdb's version includes in-frame clones alone and lacks a portion of them. The sample records about 120,000 clones, over 75% being singletons. Losses at the gene ends were 7 bases for V and 4 bases for J; bases not matched to a gene: 10. The germline V gene has CDR1 SQVTM and CDR2 ANQGSEA. This CDR3 is built from 13 residues. In the case of this clone: What it binds is unknown.

This sequence joins TRBV29-1 and TRBJ2-7; 7 positions agree with TRBD1. The source of this sequence is an adult who received the MenACWY meningococcal vaccine as a control. Source: peripheral blood, taken 28 days after the second dose of the MenACWY control vaccine. The CDR3 DNA sequence: TGCAGCGCCCTGACAGGGAGTCCTTACGAGCAGTACTTC. Protein product: CSALTGSPYEQYF.